A selection of T cell receptor beta chains follows, all from one sample in a study of shared clonotypes between healthy human individuals. TCRdb's copy holds only in-frame clones and misses some; the assay was immunoSEQ multiplex PCR. The data contain roughly 2.1 million clones, around 93% of them singletons. The sequencing sample was made of naive CD8+ T cells from PBMCs. The receptors derive from a man between 18 and 35 years old in good health. Some clones in this sample may be carry-over from other donors' samples. Each CDR3 is given with its conserved first and last residue.

j_call v_call cdr3_aa
TRBJ2-7 TRBV5-4 CASSQQPKLDEQYF
TRBJ2-1 TRBV11-2 CASSSYDSAYNEQFF
TRBJ1-1 TRBV30 CAWSVGGQVWNTEAFF
TRBJ1-2 TRBV27 CASSPRTVGGYTF
TRBJ2-7 TRBV19 CASRSGPPNEQYF
TRBJ2-7 TRBV2 CASSVRTGPLYEQYF
TRBJ2-1 TRBV27 CASTPLAGLNEQFF
TRBJ1-1 TRBV11-2 CASTETANTEAFF
TRBJ2-7 TRBV19 CASSPQGGGPYEQYF
TRBJ1-2 TRBV5-6 CASSLQPSNYGYTF
TRBJ2-5 TRBV7-9 CASRPDRGETQYF
TRBJ2-7 TRBV5-5 CASSLGLAGVGSYEQYF
TRBJ2-2 TRBV30 CAWSTLAGAKTGELFF
TRBJ2-7 TRBV25-1 CASSRGGYEQYF
TRBJ2-5 TRBV27 CASSFLPGDQETQYF
TRBJ2-4 TRBV9 CASSAGGDPKNIQYF
TRBJ1-1 TRBV5-4 CASSFSNTEAFF
TRBJ1-4 TRBV2 CASSIFRGTNEKLFF
TRBJ2-1 TRBV7-6 CASSQGRMPYNEQFF
TRBJ1-1 TRBV6-1 CASSEVAQRGDTEAFF
TRBJ2-1 TRBV9 CASSVGLAGEVHEQFF
TRBJ2-1 TRBV27 CASSIPTGTSLSGEQFF
TRBJ2-3 TRBV28 CASSFPSALSTDTQYF
TRBJ2-7 TRBV21-1 CASSKWDTSSYEQYF
TRBJ1-2 TRBV27 CASSWARNYGYTF
TRBJ2-2 TRBV9 CASSVAGTGTNGELFF
TRBJ1-4 TRBV28 CASRIRGEKLFF
TRBJ2-1 TRBV7-3 CASSGGPLAGEGRWNEQFF
TRBJ2-3 TRBV6-1 CASSVGEKETDTQYF
TRBJ2-1 TRBV6-5 CASSGRWNEQFF
TRBJ2-7 TRBV6-1 CASSEIWREGIDEQYF
TRBJ1-2 TRBV18 CASSPDRGGNGYTF
TRBJ2-7 TRBV27 CASSLALKPYEQYF
TRBJ2-5 TRBV14 CASSQGIRETQYF
TRBJ2-7 TRBV7-9 CASSRDIPYEQYF
TRBJ2-1 TRBV27 CASSLRGISYNEQFF
TRBJ1-2 TRBV27 CASSLLGGYYGYTF
TRBJ1-1 TRBV13 CASRQGNTEAFF
TRBJ1-1 TRBV30 CAWNKRDSSFEAFF
TRBJ2-1 TRBV5-1 CASSLARLAGGPNEQFF
TRBJ2-3 TRBV9 CASSVALYDTQYF
TRBJ1-3 TRBV28 CASTHPRESGNTIYF
TRBJ1-1 TRBV30 CAWSPGMNTEAFF
TRBJ2-3 TRBV30 CAWSVGVGTDTQYF
TRBJ1-5 TRBV19 CASSIPGGGSNQPQHF
TRBJ2-7 TRBV9 CASSPGGYEQYF
TRBJ2-1 TRBV13 CASSLHLDSTTRPLYNEQFF
TRBJ2-5 TRBV10-3 CAIAVGRTQYF
TRBJ2-3 TRBV4-1 CASSQVRREGLTDTQYF
TRBJ1-1 TRBV7-9 CASSPRDRENMNTEAFF
TRBJ2-1 TRBV7-2 CASSSWPGLAGDNEQFF
TRBJ2-2 TRBV7-6 CASSLGGNGGELFF
TRBJ2-1 TRBV10-3 CATRGREFYNEQFF
TRBJ1-2 TRBV9 CASSPGQGVYGYTF
TRBJ2-1 TRBV7-3 CASSLGLYNEQFF
TRBJ1-1 TRBV7-9 CASSVPGYSGPEAFF
TRBJ2-5 TRBV11-2 CASSLGPGQLRTQYF